In this sample, the clone carrying this TCR beta chain turned up a few times. Its antigen is unknown. The beta constant-region primer was an equimolar mix of two oligonucleotides covering TRBC1 and TRBC2. Ligated cDNA was amplified by four rounds of PCR with nested alpha and beta constant-region primers and SP2. TCRdb reprocessed the UMI-ligation and nested PCR reads with MiXCR, giving one entry per CDR3 protein. The sample has approximately 150,000 distinct CDR3 sequences, about 20% seen once; the top ten hold around 0.63%. The CDR3 is made up of 15 amino acids. CDR1 MNHEY and CDR2 SMNVEV come from the germline V gene (reference sequence). Germline trimming cut 5 bases from V and 7 bases from J; bases unmatched to any gene: 9. This specimen comes from a study of naive and memory T cell subsets. Study-wide results and limits: Findings for naive and memory subsets could not be checked against ground truth. A few larger clonotypes appeared in naive repertoires, especially CD8, possibly memory cells re-expressing CD45RA. The power law exponent of TCR abundance differed between naive and memory cells. A clonotype means one alpha or beta sequence, not an alpha/beta pair.

This clonotype was obtained from a human donor in good health. V usage is TRBV27 and J usage is TRBJ2-1, with 9 bases lining up with TRBD1. The sample consisted of naive CD8+ T cells from blood. Here the CDR3 reads CASSPTGGGLNEQFF. The CDR3, as DNA: TGTGCCAGCAGTCCCACAGGGGGCGGGTTGAATGAGCAGTTCTTC.